The text below deals with one TCR beta chain. What it binds is unknown. Trimming stripped 0 bases from V and 5 bases from J, with 16 bases between. Germline loops: CDR1 SGHDN, CDR2 FVKESK. The CDR3 loop spans 17 amino acids. This entry is derived from a study of cytomegalovirus exposure and HLA in healthy donors. Study findings and constraints: In vitro, a few CMV-associated chains proved specific for CMV antigens. Most TCR sequences were seen very rarely across donors, but some public TCRs occurred in many. The study recorded 150 to 200 TCR beta chains that were cytomegalovirus-associated.

A 120-subject validation cohort, separate from the 666-subject first cohort, supplied the donors. TCRdb's table, derived via immunoSEQ multiplex PCR, lists solely in-frame clones and lacks some. There are about 140,000 clones in the sample; 87% occur only once, and about 4.9% lies in the top ten. This receptor was obtained from a man younger than 35 in good health and CMV-seropositive. Sequenced: PBMCs. This chain uses TRBV14 with TRBJ2-2; D is ambiguous. CDR3 DNA sequence: TGTGCCAGCAGCCAAGACGACATTTCACCTTGGACCGGGGAGCTGTTTTTT. Protein: CASSQDDISPWTGELFF. Full variable domain (outside the CDR3, taken from reference TRBV14 and TRBJ2-2): EAGVTQFPSHSVIEKGQTVTLRCDPISGHDNLYWYRRVMGKEIKFLLHFVKESKQDESGMPNNRFLAERTGGTYSTLKVQPAELEDSGVYFCASSQDDISPWTGELFFGEGSRLTVL.